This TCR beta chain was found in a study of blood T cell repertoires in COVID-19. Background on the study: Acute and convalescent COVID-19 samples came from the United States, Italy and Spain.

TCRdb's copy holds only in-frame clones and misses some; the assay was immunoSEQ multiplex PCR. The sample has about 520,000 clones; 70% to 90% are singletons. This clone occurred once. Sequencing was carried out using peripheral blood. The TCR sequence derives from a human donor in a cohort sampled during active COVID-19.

This CDR3 is CASERRVRGLPEQYF. DNA of the CDR3: TGTGCCAGCGAGAGGAGAGTCAGGGGGCTCCCCGAGCAGTACTTC. The gene calls are TRBV2 and TRBJ2-7, with 8 positions matching TRBD1. The CDR3 is 15 residues long. Germline values: CDR1 SNHLY, CDR2 FYNNEI. Germline trimming cut 8 bases from V and 6 bases from J; bases unmatched to any gene: 15. Filled out from reference TRBV2 and TRBJ2-7, the complete variable domain reads EPEVTQTPSHQVTQMGQEVILRCVPISNHLYFYWYRQILGQKVEFLVSFYNNEISEKSEIFDDQFSVERPDGSNFTLKIRSTKLEDSAMYFCASERRVRGLPEQYFGPGTRLTVT.